This entry lists 27 T cell receptor beta chains sequenced from one sample in a study of T cells in Graves' hyperthyroidism and ophthalmopathy. Using RNA transcripts as the source, TCR beta CDR3 regions were amplified. HTBI primers were employed in a first-round RT-PCR of the TCR CDR3. TCRdb fed the multiplex PCR reads into MiXCR, producing one record per CDR3 protein. The data contain more than 150,000 distinct CDR3 sequences, 15% to 20% of them singletons. The sample comprised blood. The receptors stem from a woman aged 50 to 60 with Graves' hyperthyroidism.

Concerning this clonotype itself: A much larger clone is a single base away; this may be a read error. As DNA, the CDR3 is TGTGCCAGCAGCCCCGGACTAGTAGACGAGCAGTTCTTC. Encoded protein: CASSPGLVDEQFF. The chain uses TRBV11-2 and TRBJ2-7; 7 positions match TRBD2. The J call may be wrong; the DNA end is better matched by TRBJ2-1. Looked up from germline, CDR1 is SGHAT and CDR2 is FQNNGV. This CDR3 has 13 residues.

This clonotype was seen once. The rearrangement links TRBV5-4 to TRBJ2-1; a possible D gene is TRBD2 (5 bases). The germline V and J ends were trimmed by 4 bases and 5 bases, with 13 bases remaining between them. The germline gives CDR1 SGHNT, CDR2 YYREEE (reference sequence). The CDR3 consists of 14 residues. CDR3 protein: CASSRIPRDNEQFF. The CDR3 DNA reads as TGTGCCAGCAGCAGAATTCCGCGGGACAATGAGCAGTTCTTC.

This clonotype has at least ten counts. The chain combines TRBV7-2 with TRBJ2-5; D unresolved. From germline, CDR1 is SGHTA and CDR2 FQGNSA. This CDR3 is built from 14 residues. V gave up 1 base and J gave up 4 bases, with 10 bases separating them. DNA for the CDR3: TGTGCCAGCAGCTTAGTACCAGTATTAGAGACCCAGTACTTC. This encodes CASSLVPVLETQYF.

This clonotype has a count of ten or more. This chain joins TRBV29-1 and TRBJ1-2, with D possibly being TRBD1 (5 bases). V was cut by 6 bases and J by 4 bases, with 12 bases left in between. The CDR3 has 12 amino acids. Germline CDR1 and CDR2: SQVTM and ANQGSEA. The CDR3 coding sequence is TGCAGCGTCCCGACAGCCTTCTATGGCTACACCTTC. This encodes CSVPTAFYGYTF. Together with reference TRBV29-1 and TRBJ1-2, the CDR3 gives the full variable domain: SAVISQKPSRDICQRGTSLTIQCQVDSQVTMMFWYRQQPGQSLTLIATANQGSEATYESGFVIDKFPISRPNLTFSTLTVSNMSPEDSSIYLCSVPTAFYGYTFGSGTRLTVV.

Note on this clonotype: At one boundary the junction diverges from the germline segment, which might be a read error. The J gene is TRBJ2-5, the V gene TRBV7-7, with D perhaps TRBD2 (5 bases). Germline CDR1 is SSHAT and CDR2 is FNYEAQ (reference sequence). This CDR3 spans 15 amino acids. The CDR3 DNA sequence: TGTGCTAGCAGCTTAGTAGGCGGGCGGCAAGAGACCCAGTACTTC. Translated, it gives CASSLVGGRQETQYF.

This clonotype was detected many times. This chain uses TRBV5-1 with TRBJ1-2; the D gene is possibly TRBD1 (5 bases). Germline V lookup: CDR1 SGHRS, CDR2 YFSETQ. This CDR3 contains 14 residues. The ends were cut back, 4 bases at V and 3 bases at J, with 13 bases in the middle. CDR3 loop: CASSGMTVDYGYTF. CDR3 bases: TGCGCCAGCAGCGGGATGACAGTCGACTATGGCTACACCTTC.

This clonotype has a count of ten or more. This chain uses TRBV18 with TRBJ2-1; D not certain. The V gene's germline CDR1 is KGHSH and CDR2 LQKENI. The CDR3 loop spans 13 amino acids. Deletions cut 3 bases from V and 5 bases from J, with 8 bases between. The CDR3 bases are TGTGCCAGCTCACCGTTCGGTGACAATGAGCAGTTCTTC. It is translated as CASSPFGDNEQFF.

This clonotype was seen only a few times. The V and J genes are TRBV20-1 and TRBJ2-7, with unresolved D. CDR1 and CDR2 (germline): DFQATT, SNEGSKA (reference sequence). CDR3 length equals 14 residues. Trimming took off 0 bases at V and 0 bases at J, with 9 bases between the two ends. The DNA for the CDR3 is TGCAGTGCTAGAGATACCAAGGGCTCCTACGAGCAGTACTTC. It encodes CSARDTKGSYEQYF.

This clonotype occurred a few times. J is TRBJ2-5 and V is TRBV4-1; either TRBD1 or TRBD2 may fit D (6 bases each). This CDR3 has 14 residues. Germline-derived CDR1 and CDR2 are MGHRA and YSYEKL. The V end was cut by 3 bases, the J end by 3 bases, with 11 bases between. The CDR3 region has the DNA TGCGCCAGCAGCCACCAAGGGGGGAAAGAGACCCAGTACTTC. Protein sequence: CASSHQGGKETQYF.

This clonotype has a count of ten or more. The V call is TRBV5-1, the J call TRBJ2-7; D possibly corresponds to TRBD2 (7 bases). The germline V gene encodes CDR1 SGHRS and CDR2 YFSETQ. V lost 0 bases and J lost 2, with 18 bases in between. The CDR3 is 17 amino acids. The CDR3 DNA reads as TGCGCCAGCAGCTTGGGTTCCTTTGGGGGGGCTACCTACGAGCAGTACTTC. Translated: CASSLGSFGGATYEQYF.

The chain uses TRBV12-3 or TRBV12-4 and TRBJ1-1, with D possibly being TRBD1 (5 bases). Trimming left V 3 bases short and J 5 bases short, with 13 bases between. The CDR3 is 14 amino acids. The CDR3 region is CASSLGHPGTEAFF. In DNA, the CDR3 is TGTGCCAGCAGTTTGGGGCATCCCGGGACTGAAGCTTTCTTT.

This clonotype was seen many times. The chain carries TRBV20-1 and TRBJ2-7, with 8 nucleotides matching TRBD1. Germline V lookup: CDR1 DFQATT, CDR2 SNEGSKA (reference sequence). There are 13 residues in the CDR3. Trimming cost V 1 base and J 5 bases; bases outside gene matches: 4. The CDR3 bases are TGCAGTGCTAGAGCCAGGGGGCAGAACGAGCAGTACTTC. It encodes CSARARGQNEQYF.

This clonotype was recorded at least ten times. V gene TRBV5-8 combines with J gene TRBJ1-1, with a tentative D call TRBD1 (5 bases). Germline loops: CDR1 SGHTS, CDR2 YDEGEE. Trimming took off 4 bases at V and 6 bases at J, with 22 bases between the two ends. The CDR3 is 16 residues long. CDR3 nucleotides: TGTGCCAGCAGCCAAAATCCGACAGTGGGGCTAGCTGAAGCTTTCTTT. It encodes CASSQNPTVGLAEAFF.

This clonotype was counted ten times or more. The chain carries TRBV27 and TRBJ2-1; 11 positions agree with TRBD2. The CDR3 spans 15 residues. J was trimmed by 4 bases and V by 3 bases; bases with no gene match: 2. Looked up from germline, CDR1 is MNHEY and CDR2 is SMNVEV (reference sequence). CDR3: CASSFSGGGYNEQFF. The CDR3 coding sequence is TGTGCCAGCAGTTTTAGCGGGGGGGGGTACAATGAGCAGTTCTTC.

This clonotype was detected ten times or more. J is TRBJ2-5 and V is TRBV6-1; perhaps TRBD2 as D (5 bases). CDR1 is MNHNS and CDR2 is SASEGT in the germline V gene. Trimming took off 7 bases at V and 5 bases at J, with 14 bases between the two ends. This CDR3 comprises 13 residues. The CDR3 region is CASMELVGETQYF. The CDR3 bases are TGTGCCAGCATGGAACTAGTCGGCGAGACCCAGTACTTC.

This clonotype was counted ten times or more. A much larger clone is a single base away; this may be a read error. The chain carries TRBV27 and TRBJ1-1; TRBD1 might be the D (6 bases). Germline-derived CDR1 and CDR2 are MNHEY and SMNVEV (reference sequence). V was trimmed by 10 bases and J by 6 bases, leaving 12 bases between them. This CDR3 comprises 11 residues. The DNA for the CDR3 is TGTGCCAACCGATACAGGGCTGAAGCTTTCTTT. As protein: CANRYRAEAFF.

This clonotype was seen a handful of times. A read error is possible here, since a much larger clone lies one base away. V is TRBV3-1 and J is TRBJ2-3; the D is unclear. The CDR3 runs 16 residues. Germline lookup yields CDR1 LGHDT and CDR2 YNNKEL (reference sequence). The germline V and J ends were trimmed by 0 bases and 3 bases, with 13 bases remaining between them. The CDR3 DNA follows: TGTGCCAGCAGCCAAGACCTCCTAACAAGGACAGATACGCAGTATTTT. Its translation: CASSQDLLTRTDTQYF.

This clonotype was counted ten times or more. V usage is TRBV20-1 and J usage is TRBJ2-7; D gene uncertain. The CDR3 loop spans 11 amino acids. V was cut by 4 bases and J by 3 bases, with 7 bases left in between. The germline V gene has CDR1 DFQATT and CDR2 SNEGSKA (reference sequence). CDR3 sequence (DNA): TGCAGTGCTACAGGATACTACGAGCAGTACTTC. Its translation is CSATGYYEQYF.

The sample holds many counts of this clonotype. The J gene is TRBJ2-1, the V gene TRBV6-1, with 10 nucleotides matching TRBD1. CDR3 size: 14 residues. Per germline, CDR1 MNHNS and CDR2 SASEGT. Unmatched junction bases numbered 4, after V lost 6 bases and J lost 5 bases. CDR3 amino acids: CASSRDRGNNEQFF. In DNA, the CDR3 is TGTGCCAGCAGCAGGGACAGGGGTAACAATGAGCAGTTCTTC.

Remarks on this clonotype: A read error may be the cause here, since a much bigger clone is one base away. As DNA, the CDR3 is TGTGTCAGCAGCCGCTCGGGTTTGGGGAGGAATGAGCAGTTCTTC. Translation: CVSSRSGLGRNEQFF. V gene TRBV7-6 combines with J gene TRBJ2-1; D perhaps matches TRBD2 (6 bases). The germline CDR1 and CDR2 sequences are SGHVS and FNYEAQ. The CDR3 is 15 residues long. Drawing the rest from reference TRBV7-6 and TRBJ2-1, the complete variable domain is GAGVSQSPRYKVTKRGQDVALRCDPISGHVSLYWYRQALGQGPEFLTYFNYEAQQDKSGLPNDRFSAERPEGSISTLTIQRTEQRDSAMYRCVSSRSGLGRNEQFFGPGTRLTVL.

This clonotype has a single count. The rearrangement links TRBV9 to TRBJ1-1; 10 nucleotides line up with TRBD1. Germline CDR1 and CDR2: SGDLS and YYNGEE. V shed 0 bases, J shed 7 bases, and the junction held 6 bases outside the gene matches. CDR3 length: 15 residues. Here the CDR3 reads CASSVGGTGAGEAFF. CDR3 nucleotide sequence: TGTGCCAGCAGCGTAGGGGGGACAGGGGCAGGTGAAGCTTTCTTT.

This clonotype was counted only a few times. This chain links TRBV29-1 with TRBJ2-7; D is perhaps TRBD1 (6 bases). Trimming left V 6 bases short and J 3 bases short, with 12 bases between. Looked up from germline, CDR1 is SQVTM and CDR2 is ANQGSEA. The CDR3 is 12 amino acids. The CDR3 region is CSVQGIIYEQYF. The CDR3, as DNA: TGCAGCGTACAGGGAATCATCTACGAGCAGTACTTC.

This chain joins TRBV5-1 and TRBJ2-1; a weak D match, TRBD2 (6 bases). There are 16 residues in the CDR3. V lost 4 bases to trimming and J lost 2 bases, with 16 bases between them. Per germline, CDR1 SGHRS and CDR2 YFSETQ. CDR3 in amino acids: CASSPRAGRTYNEQFF. The CDR3 nucleotides read TGCGCCAGCAGCCCCAGAGCGGGCAGAACCTACAATGAGCAGTTCTTC.

This clonotype was detected a few times. The chain has TRBV6-1 and TRBJ2-2; D is ambiguous. CDR1 and CDR2 (germline): MNHNS, SASEGT. The ends were cut back, 6 bases at V and 13 bases at J, with 18 bases in the middle. This CDR3 spans 13 amino acids. Written as DNA, the CDR3 is TGTGCCAGCAGCCCCAGCGATCCGAGTGCGCTGTTTTTT. It translates to CASSPSDPSALFF.

This clonotype was detected ten times or more. The V and J genes are TRBV12-3 or TRBV12-4 and TRBJ1-2, with a possible D match to TRBD1 (5 bases). Trimming stripped 7 bases from V and 3 bases from J, with 15 bases between. The CDR3 is 14 amino acids. The CDR3 is CASKGTALDYGYTF. The CDR3 DNA sequence: TGTGCCAGCAAAGGGACGGCTCTTGACTATGGCTACACCTTC.

This clonotype was seen ten or more times. This chain connects TRBV5-1 to TRBJ2-5, with 8 bases fitting TRBD1. Trimming at V came to 0 bases and at J to 5 bases, leaving 9 bases not matched to a gene. Germline loops: CDR1 SGHRS, CDR2 YFSETQ. This CDR3 spans 16 amino acids. The CDR3 DNA reads TGCGCCAGCAGCTTGGGGCCGGACAGGGCGATGGAGACCCAGTACTTC. This gives the protein CASSLGPDRAMETQYF. The complete variable domain, with remaining parts taken from reference TRBV5-1 and TRBJ2-5, reads KAGVTQTPRYLIKTRGQQVTLSCSPISGHRSVSWYQQTPGQGLQFLFEYFSETQRNKGNFPGRFSGRQFSNSRSEMNVSTLELGDSALYLCASSLGPDRAMETQYFGPGTRLLVL.

The rearrangement links TRBV28 to TRBJ1-1; 9 bases map to TRBD1. The CDR3 totals 16 residues. From germline, CDR1 is MDHEN and CDR2 SYDVKM. Unmatched junction bases numbered 12, after V lost 6 bases and J lost 4 bases. Here the CDR3 reads CASRFGQGRGGTEAFF. CDR3 sequence (DNA): TGTGCCAGCAGATTCGGACAGGGGCGAGGGGGCACTGAAGCTTTCTTT.